This T cell receptor (beta chain) was captured by sequencing in a study of T cell clonality in common variable immunodeficiency. Overall study results and limits: Reportedly, TCR beta sequences from common variable immunodeficiency showed fewer deletions and N-nucleotide insertions.

The CDR3 runs to 13 residues. Trimming removed 0 bases from V and 4 bases from J, with 7 bases in between. The germline gives CDR1 SGHNT, CDR2 YYREEE (reference sequence). This clone was seen repeatedly, ten times or more. The antigen remains unidentified. The read halts 3 residues ahead of the CDR3 end, with the missing end drawn from the germline J gene. Sequenced by immunoSEQ multiplex PCR; TCRdb stores in-frame clones only, minus some. This repertoire holds tens of thousands of clones, and none appear only once. The receptor's source is a person between 18 and 75 years old in good health. The sequenced sample was peripheral blood mononuclear cells. The chain links TRBV5-4 to TRBJ1-2; D is ambiguous. The chain's CDR3 is CASSLGQVYGYTF. The CDR3 bases that were read are TGTGCCAGCAGCTTGGGGCAGGTCTATGGC.